These 28 T cell receptor beta chains were all obtained from the same sample, sequenced in a study of naive and memory T cell subsets. The beta constant-region primer was an equimolar mix of two oligonucleotides covering TRBC1 and TRBC2. TCRdb re-derived calls from the UMI-ligation and nested PCR reads in MiXCR, one entry per CDR3 protein. The sample includes around 90,000 distinct CDR3 sequences, around 6.5% seen only once; the top ten take 1.6%. The sample was central memory CD4+ T cells from blood. Receptor source: a human donor in good health.

This clonotype was recorded at least ten times. The chain combines TRBV18 with TRBJ1-5; 10 nucleotides align to TRBD1. The CDR3 loop spans 17 amino acids. The J segment lost 2 bases and the V segment lost 3 bases, leaving 7 bases of the junction unmatched. Germline lookup yields CDR1 KGHSH and CDR2 LQKENI. Written as DNA, the CDR3 is TGTGCCAGCTCACCCGGGACAGGGGTTTACGGCAATCAGCCCCAGCATTTT. Its translation: CASSPGTGVYGNQPQHF.

V and J are TRBV7-8 and TRBJ2-2; possible D gene TRBD2, 6 bases. The CDR3 is made up of 16 amino acids. CDR1 is SGHVS and CDR2 is FQNEAQ in the germline V gene. Trimming removed 2 bases at V and 4 bases at J, with 14 bases between. CDR3 DNA: TGTGCCAGCAGCTTATGGGGCGGGACGACCACCGGGGAGCTGTTTTTT. Translating gives CASSLWGGTTTGELFF.

The chain couples TRBV20-1 to TRBJ2-3; D is uncertain. CDR3 length equals 13 residues. Germline assignment: CDR1 DFQATT and CDR2 SNEGSKA (reference sequence). The V end lost 5 bases, the J end lost 3 bases, and 12 bases lay between the germline ends. Written as DNA, the CDR3 is TGCAGTGCTCTAGTGGAAACGACAGATACGCAGTATTTT. It is translated as CSALVETTDTQYF.

This clonotype came up many times. The chain employs TRBV19 and TRBJ2-1; 9 bases align to TRBD1. This CDR3 is 17 amino acids long. Germline V gene sequence: CDR1 LNHDA, CDR2 SQIVND (reference sequence). V shed 3 bases, J shed 2 bases, and the junction held 8 bases outside the gene matches. CDR3 sequence: CASSIGPGQGPYNEQFF. CDR3 nucleotides: TGTGCCAGTAGTATCGGCCCGGGACAGGGTCCCTACAATGAGCAGTTCTTC.

The table lists this clonotype with many counts. V usage is TRBV4-3 and J usage is TRBJ1-5; 7 nucleotides match TRBD1. Trimming cost V 3 bases and J 4 bases; bases outside gene matches: 6. The length of the CDR3 is 15 residues. Germline V gene lookup returns CDR1 LGHNA and CDR2 YSLEER. As DNA, the CDR3 is TGCGCCAGCAGCCAGGATAACAGGGGAAATCAGCCCCAGCATTTT. Amino acids: CASSQDNRGNQPQHF.

This clonotype was picked up many times. The rearrangement links TRBV20-1 to TRBJ2-3; TRBD2 agrees at 10 bases. Germline assignment: CDR1 DFQATT and CDR2 SNEGSKA (reference sequence). This CDR3 comprises 16 residues. V shed 1 base, J shed 4 bases, and the junction held 8 bases outside the gene matches. In nucleotides, the CDR3 is TGCAGTGCTAGAGTGCCCCTAGCGGGAGAGGCAGATACGCAGTATTTT. Translated: CSARVPLAGEADTQYF.

In this sample, this clonotype turned up many times. The chain employs TRBV24-1 and TRBJ2-7, with 10 positions matching TRBD2. This CDR3 contains 15 residues. The germline V gene has CDR1 KGHDR and CDR2 SFDVKD. The J segment lost 4 bases and the V segment lost 5 bases, leaving 7 bases of the junction unmatched. CDR3 protein: CATSAWASGRYEQYF. In DNA form, the CDR3 reads TGTGCCACCAGTGCGTGGGCTAGCGGGAGATACGAGCAGTACTTC.

Only a few counts were recorded for this clonotype. The rearrangement uses TRBV28 and TRBJ2-3; 7 bases fit TRBD1. CDR3 length: 15 amino acids. Germline loops: CDR1 MDHEN, CDR2 SYDVKM. V shed 5 bases and J 6 bases; nucleotides not matched to a gene: 11. CDR3 region: CASSPPYSGGDTQYF. CDR3 DNA sequence: TGTGCCAGCAGTCCTCCTTATTCAGGGGGTGATACGCAGTATTTT.

This clonotype was observed many times. The rearrangement links TRBV12-3 or TRBV12-4 to TRBJ1-5; D unresolved. CDR3 length: 11 amino acids. V was cut by 7 bases and J by 10 bases, with 11 bases left in between. This chain's CDR3 is CASTLGGPQHF. Here the CDR3 DNA reads TGTGCCAGCACCTTAGGAGGACCCCAGCATTTT.

This clonotype was seen only a few times. The V and J genes are TRBV29-1 and TRBJ2-5; TRBD2 matches 7 bases. V shed 7 bases and J 5 bases; nucleotides not matched to a gene: 13. The CDR3 is 14 amino acids. Germline lookup yields CDR1 SQVTM and CDR2 ANQGSEA. This CDR3 is CSGAPSGGSETQYF. In DNA, the CDR3 is TGCAGCGGAGCGCCTTCGGGAGGTAGCGAGACCCAGTACTTC. Full variable domain (rest looked up from reference TRBV29-1 and TRBJ2-5): SAVISQKPSRDICQRGTSLTIQCQVDSQVTMMFWYRQQPGQSLTLIATANQGSEATYESGFVIDKFPISRPNLTFSTLTVSNMSPEDSSIYLCSGAPSGGSETQYFGPGTRLLVL.

This clonotype was seen more than once but under ten times. The rearrangement uses TRBV7-2 and TRBJ2-7; TRBD2 is a possible D gene (6 bases). Between the trimmed V and J ends, which lost 2 bases and 2 bases, there was a span of 19 bases. The CDR3 consists of 17 residues. Per germline, CDR1 SGHTA and CDR2 FQGNSA. CDR3 loop: CASSLREVQGYPYEQYF. The CDR3 DNA reads TGTGCCAGCAGCTTAAGGGAGGTGCAGGGCTATCCCTACGAGCAGTACTTC. Full variable domain (rest looked up from reference TRBV7-2 and TRBJ2-7): GAGVSQSPSNKVTEKGKDVELRCDPISGHTALYWYRQSLGQGLEFLIYFQGNSAPDKSGLPSDRFSAERTGGSVSTLTIQRTQQEDSAVYLCASSLREVQGYPYEQYFGPGTRLTVT.

This chain uses TRBV5-5 with TRBJ2-1; TRBD2 agrees at 11 bases. There are 16 residues in the CDR3. Germline CDR1 SGHKS, CDR2 YYEKEE (reference sequence). J lost 3 bases, V lost 4 bases, and 6 bases had no gene match. The DNA of the CDR3 is TGTGCCAGCAGCGCGACTAGCGGGAATCTCTACAATGAGCAGTTCTTC. Translation: CASSATSGNLYNEQFF.

This clonotype was counted ten times or more. DNA of the CDR3: TGTGCCAGCAGTTTATTGCCGGACCCGACTTACTATGGCTACACCTTC. Protein sequence: CASSLLPDPTYYGYTF. This chain joins TRBV27 and TRBJ1-2; D is uncertain. This CDR3 is 16 amino acids long. Germline V gene sequence: CDR1 MNHEY, CDR2 SMNVEV (reference sequence). The germline V and J ends were trimmed by 1 base and 3 bases, with 15 bases remaining between them.

This clonotype was recorded a few times. The chain couples TRBV29-1 to TRBJ1-1; 7 bases are shared with TRBD1. The CDR3 consists of 16 residues. Trimming cost V 0 bases and J 2 bases; bases outside gene matches: 9. The germline V gene encodes CDR1 SQVTM and CDR2 ANQGSEA. The CDR3 DNA sequence: TGCAGCGTTGAAGATTGGGCCAGGGGGGGTAACACTGAAGCTTTCTTT. Encoded protein: CSVEDWARGGNTEAFF. Using reference TRBV29-1 and TRBJ1-1 for the parts outside the CDR3, the full variable domain is SAVISQKPSRDICQRGTSLTIQCQVDSQVTMMFWYRQQPGQSLTLIATANQGSEATYESGFVIDKFPISRPNLTFSTLTVSNMSPEDSSIYLCSVEDWARGGNTEAFFGQGTRLTVV.

This clonotype appeared many times. The chain employs TRBV5-1 and TRBJ2-1, with D unresolved. Germline lookup yields CDR1 SGHRS and CDR2 YFSETQ. V was cut by 1 base and J by 10 bases, with 6 bases left in between. The CDR3 has 11 residues. CDR3: CASSLLNEQFF. The CDR3 DNA is TGCGCCAGCAGCTTGTTAAACGAGCAGTTCTTC.

The J gene is TRBJ2-5, the V gene TRBV20-1; 9 bases line up with TRBD2. V shed 5 bases, J shed 5 bases, and the junction held 6 bases outside the gene matches. The CDR3 extends over 13 amino acids. Per the germline V gene, CDR1 is DFQATT and CDR2 is SNEGSKA (reference sequence). The CDR3 DNA reads TGCAGTGCTGGGACTAGCAGGGTGGAGACCCAGTACTTC. It is translated as CSAGTSRVETQYF.

This clonotype was counted many times. The genes are TRBV20-1 and TRBJ2-7; D gene ambiguous. The length of the CDR3 is 13 residues. Germline V gene lookup returns CDR1 DFQATT and CDR2 SNEGSKA (reference sequence). Trimming stripped 6 bases from V and 0 bases from J, with 12 bases between. The CDR3 protein is CSAKDGSSYEQYF. The CDR3 nucleotides read TGCAGTGCCAAGGACGGCTCCTCCTACGAGCAGTACTTC.

This clonotype came up many times. V and J are TRBV6-2 or TRBV6-3 and TRBJ1-4; D perhaps matches TRBD1 (5 bases). Germline V CDR1 and CDR2: MNHEY, SVGEGT. The V end was cut by 6 bases, the J end by 6 bases, with 11 bases between. This CDR3 is 13 amino acids long. CDR3 sequence reads: CASRGHSHEKLFF. The CDR3, as DNA: TGTGCCAGCAGAGGACATTCACATGAAAAACTGTTTTTT.

This clonotype showed up many times. V usage is TRBV20-1 and J usage is TRBJ1-5; 9 bases match TRBD1. CDR3 size: 14 residues. With V trimmed by 1 base and J by 9 bases, 7 bases remained unmatched. Germline CDR1 is DFQATT and CDR2 is SNEGSKA (reference sequence). CDR3 in DNA: TGCAGTGCTAGAGCGGGACAGGGAGAATTGCCCCAGCATTTT. As protein: CSARAGQGELPQHF.

The chain uses TRBV12-3 or TRBV12-4 and TRBJ2-2; 7 bases align to TRBD1. There are 15 residues in the CDR3. V shed 6 bases and J 3 bases; nucleotides not matched to a gene: 7. DNA for the CDR3: TGTGCCAGCAGCCCCTCGGGACAGCACACCGGGGAGCTGTTTTTT. Residues: CASSPSGQHTGELFF.

This chain joins TRBV5-4 and TRBJ2-5, with D unresolved. Germline lookup yields CDR1 SGHNT and CDR2 YYREEE (reference sequence). Trimming pared 3 bases from V and 7 bases from J, leaving 13 bases between. This CDR3 region has 13 residues. CDR3: CASSSTELGTQYF. DNA for the CDR3: TGTGCCAGCAGCTCGACGGAGCTGGGGACCCAGTACTTC.

This clonotype has a count of ten or more. J is TRBJ1-1 and V is TRBV20-1; 8 bases align to TRBD1. V was pared by 0 bases and J by 3 bases, with 6 bases of the junction left unmatched. This CDR3 is 15 amino acids long. Germline values: CDR1 DFQATT, CDR2 SNEGSKA (reference sequence). DNA of the CDR3: TGCAGTGCTAGAGACTTTGGCAGGGGGCACACTGAAGCTTTCTTT. As protein: CSARDFGRGHTEAFF.

This chain joins TRBV6-2 or TRBV6-3 and TRBJ2-1; the D gene is possibly TRBD1 (6 bases). V lost 6 bases and J lost 7, with 22 bases in between. Germline CDR1 reads MNHEY; CDR2 reads SVGEGT. This CDR3 comprises 16 residues. In nucleotides, the CDR3 is TGTGCCAGCAGAGCCCTAGGAACAGGGCAAAGTAATGAGCAGTTCTTC. Encoded protein: CASRALGTGQSNEQFF.

This chain joins TRBV30 and TRBJ2-1; 12 positions agree with TRBD2. Per germline, CDR1 GTSNPN and CDR2 SVGIG (reference sequence). Trimming at V came to 2 bases and at J to 7 bases, leaving 9 bases not matched to a gene. The CDR3 is 16 residues long. CDR3 amino acids: CAWSPGTSGLLNEQFF. DNA of the CDR3: TGTGCCTGGAGTCCTGGGACTAGCGGGCTCCTAAATGAGCAGTTCTTC.

This clonotype was detected ten times or more. The chain employs TRBV7-2 and TRBJ2-5; TRBD2 matches 10 bases. The V gene's germline CDR1 is SGHTA and CDR2 FQGNSA. This CDR3 is built from 15 residues. J lost 5 bases, V lost 3 bases, and 6 bases had no gene match. CDR3 residues: CASSFVAGGRETQYF. CDR3 DNA: TGTGCCAGCAGCTTTGTAGCGGGGGGCAGGGAGACCCAGTACTTC.

Worth noting for this clonotype: This may come from a read error, since a much larger clone is one base off. V is TRBV6-2 or TRBV6-3 and J is TRBJ2-7; 7 nucleotides agree with TRBD1. J gave up 2 bases and V 6 bases, and 7 bases lay outside the gene matches. Germline CDR1 and CDR2: MNHEY and SVGEGT. The CDR3 sequence is 14 residues long. CDR3: CASRVGGTAYEQYF. The DNA of the CDR3 is TGTGCCAGCAGGGTCGGTGGGACAGCCTACGAGCAGTACTTC.

CDR3 loop: CASGLVQGSSYNEQFF. In DNA form, the CDR3 reads TGTGCTAGTGGTTTGGTACAGGGGAGCTCCTACAATGAGCAGTTCTTC. The V call is TRBV12-5, the J call TRBJ2-1; TRBD1 matches at 7 bases. The V segment lost 0 bases and the J segment 0 bases; nucleotides outside the gene matches: 2. The CDR3 has 16 amino acids. CDR1 LGHNT and CDR2 FRNRAP come from the germline V gene. Based on the CDR3 plus reference TRBV12-5 and TRBJ2-1, the full variable domain is DARVTQTPRHKVTEMGQEVTMRCQPILGHNTVFWYRQTMMQGLELLAYFRNRAPLDDSGMPKDRFSAEMPDATLATLKIQPSEPRDSAVYFCASGLVQGSSYNEQFFGPGTRLTVL.

The sample holds many counts of this clonotype. For the CDR3, the DNA is TGTGCCAGCAGCCCGAGCGACAGGGTTGCTGGAAACACCATATATTTT. This translates into CASSPSDRVAGNTIYF. This chain links TRBV11-2 with TRBJ1-3; 7 bases map to TRBD1. V dropped 5 bases and J dropped 2; count of bases not matched to a gene: 9. The CDR3 length is 16 residues. Looked up from germline, CDR1 is SGHAT and CDR2 is FQNNGV.